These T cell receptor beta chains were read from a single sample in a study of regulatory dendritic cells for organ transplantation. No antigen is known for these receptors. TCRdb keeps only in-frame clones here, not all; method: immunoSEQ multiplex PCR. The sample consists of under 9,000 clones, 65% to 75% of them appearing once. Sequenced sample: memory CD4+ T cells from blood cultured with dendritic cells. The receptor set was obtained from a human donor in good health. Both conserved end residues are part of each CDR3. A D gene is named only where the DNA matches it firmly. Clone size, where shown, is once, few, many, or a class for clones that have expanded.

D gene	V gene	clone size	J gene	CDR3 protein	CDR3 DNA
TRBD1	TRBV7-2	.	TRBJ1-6	CASSGGTGTTVLHF	TGTGCCAGCAGCGGAGGGACAGGGACTACAGTCCTCCACTTT
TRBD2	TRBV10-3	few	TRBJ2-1	CAISPRGGVLNEQFF	TGTGCCATCAGTCCCCGGGGGGGCGTTTTAAATGAGCAGTTCTTC
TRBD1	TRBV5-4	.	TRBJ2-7	CASSLSVDRGLGEQYF	TGTGCCAGCAGCTTGTCGGTCGACAGGGGTCTTGGAGAGCAGTACTTC
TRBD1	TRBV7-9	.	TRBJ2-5	CASSSDGTGGQETQYF	TGTGCCAGCAGCTCCGATGGGACAGGGGGACAAGAGACCCAGTACTTC
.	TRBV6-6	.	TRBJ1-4	CASSSRGRGEKLFF	TGTGCCAGCAGTTCGAGGGGGAGGGGCGAAAAACTGTTTTTT
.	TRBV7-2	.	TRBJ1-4	CASSPYQGGNEKLFF	TGTGCCAGCAGCCCCTACCAGGGTGGTAATGAAAAACTGTTTTTT
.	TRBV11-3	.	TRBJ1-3	CASSRGGTIYF	TGTGCCAGCAGCCGCGGGGGCACCATATATTTT
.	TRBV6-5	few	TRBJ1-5	CASSPRGGFNQPQHF	TGTGCCAGCAGTCCCCGGGGGGGATTTAATCAGCCCCAGCATTTT
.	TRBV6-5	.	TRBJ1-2	CASSYLRGLYGYTF	TGTGCCAGCAGTTACCTGAGGGGACTCTATGGCTACACCTTC
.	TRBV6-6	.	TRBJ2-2	CASSGLEKGGELFF	TGTGCCAGCTCGGGACTCGAAAAGGGCGGGGAGCTGTTTTTT
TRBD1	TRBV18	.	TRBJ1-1	CASSPTGTGMNTEAFF	TGTGCCAGCTCACCTACCGGGACAGGGATGAACACTGAAGCTTTCTTT
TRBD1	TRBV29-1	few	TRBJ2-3	CSVQRQGVRGGQYF	TGCAGCGTTCAAAGGCAGGGGGTAAGAGGGGGGCAGTATTTT
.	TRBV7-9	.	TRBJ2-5	CASSLRGARDQETQYF	TGTGCCAGCAGCTTAAGAGGAGCGAGGGACCAAGAGACCCAGTACTTC
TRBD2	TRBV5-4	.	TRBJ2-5	CASSQQLGRGETQYF	TGTGCCAGCAGCCAGCAATTAGGGAGGGGTGAGACCCAGTACTTC
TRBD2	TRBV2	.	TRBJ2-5	CASSDGAGGLGTQYF	TGTGCCAGCAGTGATGGAGCGGGGGGTCTAGGGACCCAGTACTTC
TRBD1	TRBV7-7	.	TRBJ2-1	CASSPGQGPYNEQFF	TGTGCCAGCAGCCCTGGACAGGGACCCTACAATGAGCAGTTCTTC